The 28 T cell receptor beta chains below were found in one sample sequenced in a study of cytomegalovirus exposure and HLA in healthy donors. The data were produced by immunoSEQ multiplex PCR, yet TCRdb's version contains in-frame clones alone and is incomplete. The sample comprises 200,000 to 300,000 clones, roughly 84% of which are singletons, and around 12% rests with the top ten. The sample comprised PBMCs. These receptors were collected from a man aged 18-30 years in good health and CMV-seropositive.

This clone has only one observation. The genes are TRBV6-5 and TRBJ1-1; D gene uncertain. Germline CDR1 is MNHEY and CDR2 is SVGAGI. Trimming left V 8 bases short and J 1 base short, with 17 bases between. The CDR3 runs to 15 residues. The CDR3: CASRESSGGNTEAFF. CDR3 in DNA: TGTGCCAGCCGGGAGTCGTCCGGAGGGAACACTGAAGCTTTCTTT.

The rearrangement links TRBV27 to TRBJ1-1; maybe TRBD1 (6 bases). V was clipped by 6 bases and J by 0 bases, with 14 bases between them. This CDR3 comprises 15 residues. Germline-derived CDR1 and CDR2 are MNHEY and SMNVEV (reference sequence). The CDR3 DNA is TGTGCCAGCAGGACAAGGGGGACCATGAACACTGAAGCTTTCTTT. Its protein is CASRTRGTMNTEAFF.

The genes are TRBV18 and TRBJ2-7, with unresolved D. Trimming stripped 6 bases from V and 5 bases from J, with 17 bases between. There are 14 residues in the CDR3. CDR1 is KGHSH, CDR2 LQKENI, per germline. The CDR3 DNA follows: TGTGCCAGCTCGTCCAGCTGGGGTCGGGACGAGCAGTACTTC. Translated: CASSSSWGRDEQYF.

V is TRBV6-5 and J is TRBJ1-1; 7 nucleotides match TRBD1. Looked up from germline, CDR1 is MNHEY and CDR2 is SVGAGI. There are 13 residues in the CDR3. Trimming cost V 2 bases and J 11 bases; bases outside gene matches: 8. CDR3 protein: CASSYPGTERAFF. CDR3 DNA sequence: TGTGCCAGCAGTTACCCCGGGACAGAGAGGGCTTTCTTT.

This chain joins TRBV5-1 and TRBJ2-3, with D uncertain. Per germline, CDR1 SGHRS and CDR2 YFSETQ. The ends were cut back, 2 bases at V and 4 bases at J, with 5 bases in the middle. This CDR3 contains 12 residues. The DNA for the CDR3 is TGCGCCAGCAGCTTCGAATCAGATACGCAGTATTTT. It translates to CASSFESDTQYF.

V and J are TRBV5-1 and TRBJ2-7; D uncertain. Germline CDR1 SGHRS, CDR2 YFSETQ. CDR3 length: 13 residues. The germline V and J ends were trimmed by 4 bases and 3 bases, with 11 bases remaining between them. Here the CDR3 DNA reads TGCGCCAGCAGCGCCGTGCTGGGCTACGAGCAGTACTTC. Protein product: CASSAVLGYEQYF.

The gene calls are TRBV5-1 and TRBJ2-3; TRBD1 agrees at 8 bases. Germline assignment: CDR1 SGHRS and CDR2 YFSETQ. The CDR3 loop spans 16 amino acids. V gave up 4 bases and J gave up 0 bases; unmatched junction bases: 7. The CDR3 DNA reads TGCGCCAGCAGCCAGGGACAGGCAACTAGCACAGATACGCAGTATTTT. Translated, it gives CASSQGQATSTDTQYF.

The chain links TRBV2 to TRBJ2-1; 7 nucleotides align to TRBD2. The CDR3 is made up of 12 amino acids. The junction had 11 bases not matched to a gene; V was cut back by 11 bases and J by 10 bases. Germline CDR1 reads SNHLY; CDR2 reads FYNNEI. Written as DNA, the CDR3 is TGTGCCGGGAGGGCCCTAGGTGGAGAGCAGTTCTTC. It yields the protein CAGRALGGEQFF.

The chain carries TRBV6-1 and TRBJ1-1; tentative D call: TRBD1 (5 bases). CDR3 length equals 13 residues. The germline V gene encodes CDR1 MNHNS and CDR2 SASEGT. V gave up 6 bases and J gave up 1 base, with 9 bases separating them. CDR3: CASRRGANTEAFF. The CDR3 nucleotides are TGTGCCAGCAGGAGGGGTGCGAACACTGAAGCTTTCTTT.

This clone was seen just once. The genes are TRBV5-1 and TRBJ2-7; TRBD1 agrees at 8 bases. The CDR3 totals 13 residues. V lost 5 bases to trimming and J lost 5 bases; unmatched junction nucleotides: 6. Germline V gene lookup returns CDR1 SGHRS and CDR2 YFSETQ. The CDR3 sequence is CASSPQGADEQYF. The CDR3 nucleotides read TGCGCCAGCAGTCCCCAGGGGGCGGACGAGCAGTACTTC.

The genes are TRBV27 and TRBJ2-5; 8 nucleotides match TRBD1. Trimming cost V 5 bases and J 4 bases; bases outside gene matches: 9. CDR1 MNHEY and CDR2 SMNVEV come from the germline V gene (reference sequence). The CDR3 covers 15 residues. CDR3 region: CASSIRTGSPETQYF. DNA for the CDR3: TGTGCCAGCAGTATAAGGACAGGGTCGCCAGAGACCCAGTACTTC.

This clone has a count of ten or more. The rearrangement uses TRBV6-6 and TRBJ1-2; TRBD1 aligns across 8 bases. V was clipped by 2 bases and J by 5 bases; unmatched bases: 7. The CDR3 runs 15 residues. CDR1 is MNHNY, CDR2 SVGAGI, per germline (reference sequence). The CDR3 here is CASSYQNRGRYGYTF. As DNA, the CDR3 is TGTGCCAGCAGTTACCAAAACAGGGGGAGGTATGGCTACACCTTC.

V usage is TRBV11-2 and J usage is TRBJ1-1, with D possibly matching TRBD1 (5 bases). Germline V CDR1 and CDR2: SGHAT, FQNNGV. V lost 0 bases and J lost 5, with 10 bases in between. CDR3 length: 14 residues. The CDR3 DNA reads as TGTGCCAGCAGCTTAGAGGGGGGAGTTACTGAAGCTTTCTTT. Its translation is CASSLEGGVTEAFF. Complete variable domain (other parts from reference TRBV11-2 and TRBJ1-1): EAGVAQSPRYKIIEKRQSVAFWCNPISGHATLYWYQQILGQGPKLLIQFQNNGVVDDSQLPKDRFSAERLKGVDSTLKIQPAKLEDSAVYLCASSLEGGVTEAFFGQGTRLTVV.

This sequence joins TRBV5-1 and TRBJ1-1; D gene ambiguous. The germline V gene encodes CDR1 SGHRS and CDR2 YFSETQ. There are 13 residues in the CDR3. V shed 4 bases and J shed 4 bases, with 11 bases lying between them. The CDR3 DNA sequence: TGCGCCAGCAGCCCGGACCCGTTCACTGAAGCTTTCTTT. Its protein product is CASSPDPFTEAFF.

CDR3 coding DNA: TGTGCCAGCAGCTTATCGACAGGAGGGAATGAAAAACTGTTTTTT. Protein product: CASSLSTGGNEKLFF. The chain carries TRBV7-6 and TRBJ1-4, with a tentative D call TRBD1 (6 bases). The germline V and J ends were trimmed by 2 bases and 5 bases, with 12 bases remaining between them. Germline lookup yields CDR1 SGHVS and CDR2 FNYEAQ. CDR3 length: 15 amino acids.

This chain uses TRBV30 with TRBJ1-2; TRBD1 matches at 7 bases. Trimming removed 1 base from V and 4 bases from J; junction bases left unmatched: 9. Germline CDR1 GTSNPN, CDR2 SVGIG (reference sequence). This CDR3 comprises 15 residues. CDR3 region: CAWSGPRRGGYGYTF. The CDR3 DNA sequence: TGTGCCTGGAGTGGCCCCCGCAGGGGGGGCTATGGCTACACCTTC.

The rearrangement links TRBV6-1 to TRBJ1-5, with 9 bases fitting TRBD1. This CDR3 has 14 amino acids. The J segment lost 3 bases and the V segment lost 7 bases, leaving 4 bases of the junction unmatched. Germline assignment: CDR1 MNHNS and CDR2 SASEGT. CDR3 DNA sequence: TGTGCCAGCAAGGGGACAGGGACCAATCAGCCCCAGCATTTT. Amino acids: CASKGTGTNQPQHF.

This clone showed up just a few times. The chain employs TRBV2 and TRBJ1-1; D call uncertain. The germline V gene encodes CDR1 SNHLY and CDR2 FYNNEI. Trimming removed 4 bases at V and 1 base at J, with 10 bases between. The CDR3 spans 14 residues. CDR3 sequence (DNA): TGTGCCAGCAGTGTGGTTCTATCGAACACTGAAGCTTTCTTT. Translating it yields CASSVVLSNTEAFF. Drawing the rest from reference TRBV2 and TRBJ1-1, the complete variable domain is EPEVTQTPSHQVTQMGQEVILRCVPISNHLYFYWYRQILGQKVEFLVSFYNNEISEKSEIFDDQFSVERPDGSNFTLKIRSTKLEDSAMYFCASSVVLSNTEAFFGQGTRLTVV.

In DNA, the CDR3 is TGCGCCAGCAGCCAAGATATCCGGGCCGACACCGACACTTCCTACGAGCAGTACTTC. It encodes CASSQDIRADTDTSYEQYF. This chain connects TRBV4-3 to TRBJ2-7; D unresolved. The V and J ends lost 0 bases and 1 base respectively, with 22 bases between them. Germline V gives CDR1 LGHNA, CDR2 YSLEER. The length of the CDR3 is 19 residues.

The CDR3 nucleotides read TGTGCCAGCAGCCACGGGATGAACACCGGGGAGCTGTTTTTT. Translation gives CASSHGMNTGELFF. V is TRBV7-6 and J is TRBJ2-2, with a tentative D call TRBD2 (5 bases). The CDR3 is made up of 14 amino acids. In germline, CDR1 is SGHVS, CDR2 FNYEAQ. Trimming took off 5 bases at V and 1 base at J, with 8 bases between the two ends. The whole variable domain, filled in from reference TRBV7-6 and TRBJ2-2, reads GAGVSQSPRYKVTKRGQDVALRCDPISGHVSLYWYRQALGQGPEFLTYFNYEAQQDKSGLPNDRFSAERPEGSISTLTIQRTEQRDSAMYRCASSHGMNTGELFFGEGSRLTVL.

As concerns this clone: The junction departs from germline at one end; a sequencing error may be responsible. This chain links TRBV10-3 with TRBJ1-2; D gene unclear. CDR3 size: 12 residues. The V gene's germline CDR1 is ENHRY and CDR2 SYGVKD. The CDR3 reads CATYIVGNGYTF. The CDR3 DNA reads TGTGCCACCTATATAGTCGGAAATGGTTACACCTTC.

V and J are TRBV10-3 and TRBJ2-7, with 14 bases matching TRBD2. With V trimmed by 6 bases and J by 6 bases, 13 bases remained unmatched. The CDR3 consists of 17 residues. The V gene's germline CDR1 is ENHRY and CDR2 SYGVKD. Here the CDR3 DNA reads TGTGCCATCAGGGCCGGGACTAGCGGGAGTGGGGGGCGCGAGCAGTACTTC. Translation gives CAIRAGTSGSGGREQYF.

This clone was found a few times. The CDR3 sequence: CAISESEGISNYGYTF. CDR3 DNA sequence: TGTGCCATCAGTGAGTCAGAAGGAATCTCTAACTATGGCTACACCTTC. The rearrangement uses TRBV10-3 and TRBJ1-2; the D is unclear. Per the germline V gene, CDR1 is ENHRY and CDR2 is SYGVKD. V lost 0 bases and J lost 0, with 11 bases in between. The CDR3 consists of 16 residues.

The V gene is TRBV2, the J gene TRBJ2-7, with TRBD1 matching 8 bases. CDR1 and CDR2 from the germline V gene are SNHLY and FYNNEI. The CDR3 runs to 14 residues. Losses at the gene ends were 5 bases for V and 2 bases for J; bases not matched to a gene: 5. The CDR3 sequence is CASSRTGRTYEQYF. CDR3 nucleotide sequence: TGTGCCAGCAGTCGGACAGGGCGCACCTACGAGCAGTACTTC.

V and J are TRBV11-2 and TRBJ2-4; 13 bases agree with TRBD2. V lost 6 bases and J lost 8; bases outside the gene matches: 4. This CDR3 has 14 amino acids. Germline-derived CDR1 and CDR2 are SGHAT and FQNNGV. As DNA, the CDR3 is TGTGCCAGCAGTAGGACTAGCGGGAGAGACATTCAGTACTTC. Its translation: CASSRTSGRDIQYF.

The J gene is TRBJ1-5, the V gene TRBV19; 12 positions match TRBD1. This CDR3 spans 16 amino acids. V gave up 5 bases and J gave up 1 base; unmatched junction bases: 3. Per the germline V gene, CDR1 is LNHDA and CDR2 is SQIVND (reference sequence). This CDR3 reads CASSSGQGASNQPQHF. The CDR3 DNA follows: TGTGCCAGTAGTTCGGGACAGGGGGCAAGCAATCAGCCCCAGCATTTT.

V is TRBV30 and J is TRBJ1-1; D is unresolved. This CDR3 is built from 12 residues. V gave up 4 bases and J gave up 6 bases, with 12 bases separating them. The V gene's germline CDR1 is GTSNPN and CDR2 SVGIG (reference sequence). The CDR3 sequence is CAWTLTGPEAFF. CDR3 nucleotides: TGTGCCTGGACGCTGACGGGTCCTGAAGCTTTCTTT.

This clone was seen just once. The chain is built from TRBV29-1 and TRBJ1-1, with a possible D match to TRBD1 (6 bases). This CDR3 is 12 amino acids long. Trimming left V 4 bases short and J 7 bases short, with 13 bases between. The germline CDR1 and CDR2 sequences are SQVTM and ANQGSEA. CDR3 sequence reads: CSVAGTKNEAFF. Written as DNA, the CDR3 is TGCAGCGTTGCCGGGACAAAAAATGAAGCTTTCTTT.